This T cell receptor (beta chain) was identified in a study of blood T cell repertoires in COVID-19. Clones were read by immunoSEQ multiplex PCR, and TCRdb kept only the in-frame ones, dropping some. The sample contains approximately 61,000 clones, roughly 80% of which appear only once. Germline V gene lookup returns CDR1 SGHKS and CDR2 YYEKEE (reference sequence). The V segment lost 2 bases and the J segment 4 bases; nucleotides outside the gene matches: 7. The CDR3 covers 15 residues. The receptor's source is a man aged 70-80 years with acute or convalescent COVID-19. The material sequenced was peripheral blood. J is TRBJ1-1 and V is TRBV5-5; 8 bases align to TRBD1. CDR3 nucleotide sequence: TGTGCCAGCAGCTTCGGACAGGGTGTCGGCACTGAAGCTTTCTTT. Protein sequence: CASSFGQGVGTEAFF.